The 15 T cell receptor beta chains reported below all come from one sample, sequenced in a study of CD8+ T cells in alopecia areata. TCR sequencing used cDNA made by reverse transcription of extracted RNA. TCRdb's table, derived via immunoSEQ multiplex PCR, lists solely in-frame clones and lacks some. The table has a few hundred thousand clones, approximately 60% seen once. Sequencing was performed on CD8+ T cells sorted from blood. The origin of the receptors is a human donor in good health.

This clone was counted once. V is TRBV23-1 and J is TRBJ1-5; D is unclear. TRBV23-1 is recorded as an ORF, its role being uncertain. The ends were cut back, 7 bases at V and 3 bases at J, with 10 bases in the middle. This CDR3 is built from 13 residues. The CDR3 DNA reads TGCGCCAGCAATCCCGGAACCAATCAGCCCCAGCATTTT. It encodes CASNPGTNQPQHF.

The rearrangement joins TRBV10-3 to TRBJ1-1; 7 bases are shared with TRBD1. V was clipped by 10 bases and J by 1 base; unmatched bases: 6. CDR3 length: 13 residues. The germline V gene encodes CDR1 ENHRY and CDR2 SYGVKD. CDR3 region: CATSGTENTEAFF. CDR3 sequence (DNA): TGTGCCACAAGCGGGACAGAGAACACTGAAGCTTTCTTT.

In DNA form, the CDR3 reads TGTGCCAGCAGTCCCGGGACAGGGGGGAGCATTCAGTACTTC. Its translation: CASSPGTGGSIQYF. The rearrangement joins TRBV2 to TRBJ2-4, with 11 bases that match TRBD1. Germline V gives CDR1 SNHLY, CDR2 FYNNEI. The trim removed 5 bases at V and 9 bases at J, leaving 6 bases unmatched. CDR3 size: 14 residues.

The rearrangement joins TRBV7-2 to TRBJ2-7; D is uncertain. There are 14 residues in the CDR3. V shed 3 bases and J shed 0 bases, with 9 bases lying between them. Looked up from germline, CDR1 is SGHTA and CDR2 is FQGNSA. In DNA form, the CDR3 reads TGTGCCAGCAGCTTTCCGGCAGTCTCCTACGAGCAGTACTTC. Protein: CASSFPAVSYEQYF.

This chain connects TRBV11-2 to TRBJ2-3; no reliable D call. Germline CDR1 is SGHAT and CDR2 is FQNNGV. V lost 4 bases and J 2 bases, leaving 13 bases between the germline ends. The CDR3 runs 15 residues. In DNA form, the CDR3 reads TGTGCCAGCAGCTGGGTCGTGGGGTTCACAGATACGCAGTATTTT. Residues: CASSWVVGFTDTQYF. Using reference TRBV11-2 and TRBJ2-3 for the parts outside the CDR3, the full variable domain is EAGVAQSPRYKIIEKRQSVAFWCNPISGHATLYWYQQILGQGPKLLIQFQNNGVVDDSQLPKDRFSAERLKGVDSTLKIQPAKLEDSAVYLCASSWVVGFTDTQYFGPGTRLTVL.

Only one count was recorded for this clone. The same CDR3 can be traced to other DNA sequences in this sample. The chain combines TRBV7-2 with TRBJ1-1, with unresolved D. Trimming removed 3 bases at V and 1 base at J, with 6 bases between. CDR3 length: 13 residues. The germline CDR1 and CDR2 sequences are SGHTA and FQGNSA. CDR3 DNA sequence: TGTGCCAGCAGCTTGGGTCGGAACACTGAAGCTTTCTTT. It encodes CASSLGRNTEAFF.

This chain links TRBV30 with TRBJ2-4; the match to TRBD1 covers 7 bases. This CDR3 has 16 amino acids. Trimming took 0 bases from V and 7 from J; bases not matched to a gene: 12. The V gene's germline CDR1 is GTSNPN and CDR2 SVGIG (reference sequence). CDR3 sequence: CAWSVREGGAWNIQYF. For the CDR3, the DNA is TGTGCCTGGAGTGTACGGGAAGGGGGCGCTTGGAACATTCAGTACTTC.

V and J are TRBV6-6 and TRBJ2-5; a possible D gene is TRBD2 (6 bases). Germline lookup yields CDR1 MNHNY and CDR2 SVGAGI (reference sequence). V was trimmed by 4 bases and J by 4 bases, leaving 10 bases between them. This CDR3 has 13 residues. The CDR3 reads CASSSNGGETQYF. CDR3 bases: TGTGCCAGCAGTTCAAACGGGGGAGAGACCCAGTACTTC.

This clone was observed once. The chain joins TRBV10-3 to TRBJ2-3, with D possibly matching TRBD1 (5 bases). Trimming pared 2 bases from V and 3 bases from J, leaving 6 bases between. This CDR3 comprises 13 residues. Germline values: CDR1 ENHRY, CDR2 SYGVKD. The CDR3 region has the DNA TGTGCCATCAGTGAGGGACAAACAGATACGCAGTATTTT. It codes for CAISEGQTDTQYF.

The CDR3 coding sequence is TGCGCCAGCAGCCCGGGACTAGCAAGCTCCTACGAGCAGTACTTC. Protein sequence: CASSPGLASSYEQYF. The gene calls are TRBV4-1 and TRBJ2-7, with TRBD2 matching over 9 bases. The germline V gene has CDR1 MGHRA and CDR2 YSYEKL. The CDR3 has 15 amino acids. Germline trimming cut 4 bases from V and 0 bases from J; bases unmatched to any gene: 4.

The V call is TRBV5-4, the J call TRBJ2-5, with 8 nucleotides matching TRBD2. CDR1 is SGHNT and CDR2 is YYREEE in the germline V gene (reference sequence). With 4 bases clipped from V and 9 bases from J, the junction kept 8 bases outside the gene matches. The CDR3 runs 13 residues. For the CDR3, the DNA is TGTGCCAGCAGCGAAGCGGGGGCCCAGTCCCAGTACTTC. Protein sequence: CASSEAGAQSQYF.

The V call is TRBV5-1, the J call TRBJ2-3; no clear D gene. Between the trimmed V and J ends, which lost 5 bases and 6 bases, there was a span of 7 bases. Per the germline V gene, CDR1 is SGHRS and CDR2 is YFSETQ. The CDR3 extends over 11 amino acids. The CDR3 bases are TGCGCCAGCAGTTCGGGTGATACGCAGTATTTT. Translation: CASSSGDTQYF.

V gene TRBV4-1 combines with J gene TRBJ1-4, with D tentatively TRBD1 (5 bases). Trimming removed 3 bases from V and 3 bases from J, with 11 bases in between. The germline gives CDR1 MGHRA, CDR2 YSYEKL. CDR3 length: 15 residues. CDR3 nucleotides: TGCGCCAGCAGCCAGGCCCCGGGACCTAATGAAAAACTGTTTTTT. Translated: CASSQAPGPNEKLFF.

This chain joins TRBV29-1 and TRBJ1-4, with D perhaps TRBD1 (6 bases). The CDR3 length is 13 residues. CDR1 and CDR2 (germline): SQVTM, ANQGSEA. Trimming pared 6 bases from V and 8 bases from J, leaving 16 bases between. CDR3 in DNA: TGCAGCGTGGAGACAGGATTGGGGGAAAAACTGTTTTTT. Translated, it gives CSVETGLGEKLFF.

The V call is TRBV6-5, the J call TRBJ2-5; D ambiguous. V lost 6 bases to trimming and J lost 0 bases, with 14 bases between them. The CDR3 spans 15 residues. The V gene's germline CDR1 is MNHEY and CDR2 SVGAGI. The CDR3 sequence: CASSSDDRYQETQYF. The CDR3 DNA follows: TGTGCCAGCAGCTCCGATGACCGTTACCAAGAGACCCAGTACTTC.